The source of this T cell receptor beta chain is a study of blood T cell repertoires in COVID-19. Study-wide background: COVID-19 samples collected from the United States, Italy and Spain covered acute and convalescent phases. T cells, B-cell-depleted T cells, or PBMCs supplied cDNA or gDNA.

Seattle patients were enrolled while actively infected and followed longitudinally. Sequenced by immunoSEQ multiplex PCR; TCRdb stores in-frame clones only, minus some. This table holds hundreds of thousands of clones, around 86% found once. CDR3 length: 15 amino acids. Germline lookup yields CDR1 ENHRY and CDR2 SYGVKD. With 4 bases clipped from V and 1 base from J, the junction kept 5 bases outside the gene matches. The specimen was peripheral blood. The rearrangement links TRBV10-3 to TRBJ2-3; 7 bases are shared with TRBD2. This sequence was found in a woman older than 75 with COVID-19, enrolled during active disease. The CDR3 loop is CAISGRGSGTDTQYF. The CDR3 bases are TGTGCCATCAGTGGGCGGGGGAGCGGCACAGATACGCAGTATTTT.